This T cell receptor beta chain was captured in a study of shared clonotypes between healthy human individuals. General study findings and limits: The study found lower generation probabilities in non-shared clonotypes than in those shared by all four donors.

Germline V gene sequence: CDR1 MNHEY, CDR2 SMNVEV (reference sequence). This CDR3 region has 14 residues. The ends were cut back, 5 bases at V and 4 bases at J, with 12 bases in the middle. Note on this clone: No antigen is known for it.

Per the authors' pipeline: ImmunoSEQ gave junction-only sequences without quality scores, so filtering differed. Only in-frame clones appear in the TCRdb table, and some are missing; sequencing was by immunoSEQ multiplex PCR. The V and J calls and clone size are taken from that table; D and trimming were inferred from the DNA. Here the sample spans roughly 2.1 million clones, about 92% being singletons. Naivety among CD8 cells was defined by CD45RO negativity and positive CCR7 selection, thereby excluding terminally differentiated effector memory CD45RA+ cells. The V call is TRBV27, the J call TRBJ1-3, with D possibly being TRBD1 (5 bases). Sample: naive CD8+ T cells from PBMCs. This TCR was recovered from a man younger than 30 in good health. Some clones in this sample may be carry-over from other donors' samples. CDR3 in DNA: TGTGCCAGCAGTGCGCTGGGGGACGGAAACACCATATATTTT. It specifies CASSALGDGNTIYF.